Below, 23 T cell receptor beta chains from the same sample are listed, as sequenced in a study of blood T cells in healthy people across ages. A sample-barcoded 5' primer and a J-beta primer mix were used in a second PCR of about 6 to 11 cycles. One entry per CDR3 protein results from TCRdb running MiXCR on the 5' RACE reads. Of approximately 2,000,000 distinct CDR3 sequences listed, about two fifths are singletons. The sample consisted of blood. The source is a human donor in good health.

The rearrangement links TRBV18 to TRBJ2-5; the D is unclear. Germline assignment: CDR1 KGHSH and CDR2 LQKENI. The CDR3 length is 14 residues. Trimming left V 2 bases short and J 2 bases short, with 9 bases between. CDR3 DNA: TGTGCCAGCTCACCAGATTACACACAAGAGACCCAGTACTTC. Encoded protein: CASSPDYTQETQYF.

This clonotype was seen a handful of times. The V call is TRBV12-3 or TRBV12-4, the J call TRBJ2-5, with D perhaps TRBD2 (5 bases). Trimming took off 5 bases at V and 3 bases at J, with 13 bases between the two ends. The CDR3 contains 14 residues. The CDR3 DNA reads as TGTGCCAGCAGTCGCGCCGGACTGGAAGAGACCCAGTACTTC. It encodes CASSRAGLEETQYF.

This CDR3 reads CASSLAVQGALVNYGYTF. The CDR3 bases are TGTGCCAGCAGCTTAGCGGTACAGGGGGCTCTAGTGAACTATGGCTACACCTTC. This sequence joins TRBV7-9 and TRBJ1-2, with TRBD1 identical over 9 bases. CDR1 SEHNR and CDR2 FQNEAQ come from the germline V gene (reference sequence). The trim removed 0 bases at V and 2 bases at J, leaving 10 bases unmatched. The CDR3 consists of 18 residues.

This chain links TRBV29-1 with TRBJ2-3; a possible D gene is TRBD1 (5 bases). Trimming pared 4 bases from V and 5 bases from J, leaving 19 bases between. Germline V lookup: CDR1 SQVTM, CDR2 ANQGSEA. The CDR3 covers 15 residues. The CDR3 protein is CSVVGAAPHRDTQYF. CDR3 bases: TGCAGCGTTGTTGGGGCGGCCCCACATCGAGATACGCAGTATTTT.

The rearrangement links TRBV11-2 to TRBJ2-5, with 8 bases that match TRBD2. With V trimmed by 3 bases and J by 4 bases, 10 bases remained unmatched. In germline, CDR1 is SGHAT, CDR2 FQNNGV. The CDR3 runs 16 residues. The CDR3 loop reads CASSFAGRAWGETQYF. CDR3 nucleotides: TGTGCCAGCAGCTTTGCCGGGAGGGCTTGGGGAGAGACCCAGTACTTC. The variable domain in full, completed from reference TRBV11-2 and TRBJ2-5, reads EAGVAQSPRYKIIEKRQSVAFWCNPISGHATLYWYQQILGQGPKLLIQFQNNGVVDDSQLPKDRFSAERLKGVDSTLKIQPAKLEDSAVYLCASSFAGRAWGETQYFGPGTRLLVL.

This clonotype was observed many times. The chain uses TRBV18 and TRBJ1-2, with 9 bases aligning to TRBD1. Germline V CDR1 and CDR2: KGHSH, LQKENI. Trimming at V came to 8 bases and at J to 5 bases, leaving 6 bases not matched to a gene. The CDR3 consists of 13 residues. CDR3 region: CASSRTGDYGYTF. The CDR3 coding sequence is TGTGCCAGCAGTCGGACAGGGGATTATGGCTACACCTTC.

The CDR3 DNA is TGTGCCAGCTCACCATCTCAGGGCTCCTATAATTCACCCCTCCACTTT. The encoded protein is CASSPSQGSYNSPLHF. The V call is TRBV18, the J call TRBJ1-6, with D maybe TRBD1 (5 bases). V was cut by 2 bases and J by 0 bases, with 8 bases left in between. Germline-derived CDR1 and CDR2 are KGHSH and LQKENI. CDR3 length: 16 residues.

This clonotype was seen only a few times. This chain links TRBV10-3 with TRBJ2-1; D call uncertain. This CDR3 is built from 13 residues. The V end was cut by 10 bases, the J end by 3 bases, with 13 bases between. CDR1 and CDR2 (germline): ENHRY, SYGVKD. The CDR3 DNA reads TGTGCCACCTACGACATGATCTACAATGAGCAGTTCTTC. This encodes CATYDMIYNEQFF.

This clonotype was picked up a small number of times. This chain connects TRBV4-3 to TRBJ2-4; the D is unclear. V lost 4 bases and J lost 4, with 8 bases in between. CDR3 length: 13 residues. The germline CDR1 and CDR2 sequences are LGHNA and YSLEER. The CDR3 here is CASSPRTKNIQYF. DNA for the CDR3: TGCGCCAGCAGCCCCCGGACGAAAAACATTCAGTACTTC.

The chain combines TRBV3-1 with TRBJ2-1, with 8 bases lining up with TRBD2. The CDR3 spans 18 residues. Germline-derived CDR1 and CDR2 are LGHDT and YNNKEL (reference sequence). Trimming removed 1 base from V and 6 bases from J; junction bases left unmatched: 14. CDR3 loop: CASSQVGGERGPSNEQFF. Written as DNA, the CDR3 is TGTGCCAGCAGCCAAGTGGGGGGAGAGCGGGGGCCTTCCAATGAGCAGTTCTTC.

The chain combines TRBV13 with TRBJ1-1; D is unclear. The CDR3 sequence is 13 residues long. The germline gives CDR1 PRHDT, CDR2 FYEKMQ (reference sequence). V lost 7 bases to trimming and J lost 0 bases, with 9 bases between them. The CDR3 loop reads CASIDGLNTEAFF. The CDR3 nucleotides read TGTGCCAGCATCGACGGTTTGAACACTGAAGCTTTCTTT. The whole variable domain, remainder taken from reference TRBV13 and TRBJ1-1, is AAGVIQSPRHLIKEKRETATLKCYPIPRHDTVYWYQQGPGQDPQFLISFYEKMQSDKGSIPDRFSAQQFSDYHSELNMSSLELGDSALYFCASIDGLNTEAFFGQGTRLTVV.

The rearrangement links TRBV7-2 to TRBJ1-2; D gene ambiguous. The CDR3 has 12 residues. V lost 3 bases and J lost 8, with 10 bases in between. The germline V gene encodes CDR1 SGHTA and CDR2 FQGNSA. The CDR3 sequence: CASSFPWYGYTF. The CDR3, as DNA: TGTGCCAGCAGCTTCCCGTGGTACGGCTACACCTTC.

The gene calls are TRBV6-6 and TRBJ2-3; 7 nucleotides align to TRBD2. After removal of 2 bases from V and 1 base from J, the junction contained 9 bases not matched to a gene. Looked up from germline, CDR1 is MNHNY and CDR2 is SVGAGI (reference sequence). There are 17 residues in the CDR3. CDR3 coding DNA: TGTGCCAGCAGTTACCCAACCGGCGCGGGGGGCACAGATACGCAGTATTTT. This encodes CASSYPTGAGGTDTQYF.

This clonotype was found a few times. The V and J genes are TRBV7-8 and TRBJ2-3; the match to TRBD1 covers 9 bases. This CDR3 has 13 residues. Germline V gives CDR1 SGHVS, CDR2 FQNEAQ. J gave up 6 bases and V 4 bases, and 2 bases lay outside the gene matches. CDR3 nucleotides: TGTGCCAGCAGCTCCGGGACAGGGGATACGCAGTATTTT. It encodes CASSSGTGDTQYF.

CDR3 sequence reads: CASSHTGLLRDEQYF. CDR3 nucleotide sequence: TGTGCCAGCAGCCACACGGGACTCCTCCGGGACGAGCAGTACTTC. The chain uses TRBV7-9 and TRBJ2-7; D is perhaps TRBD2 (6 bases). V was cut by 5 bases and J by 5 bases, with 19 bases left in between. CDR1 is SEHNR, CDR2 FQNEAQ, per germline (reference sequence). This CDR3 has 15 residues.

This sequence joins TRBV4-1 and TRBJ2-1; TRBD2 agrees at 8 bases. Losses at the gene ends were 4 bases for V and 5 bases for J; bases not matched to a gene: 7. The CDR3 consists of 15 residues. In germline, CDR1 is MGHRA, CDR2 YSYEKL. The CDR3 here is CASSRTGGGNNEQFF. The CDR3 region has the DNA TGCGCCAGCAGCCGGACGGGGGGGGGAAACAATGAGCAGTTCTTC.

This clonotype was seen a handful of times. The chain couples TRBV7-2 to TRBJ1-6; possibly TRBD1 for D (5 bases). CDR1 and CDR2 from the germline V gene are SGHTA and FQGNSA. V lost 7 bases and J 8 bases, leaving 18 bases between the germline ends. This CDR3 spans 15 amino acids. The CDR3 DNA is TGTGCCAGCACGTTCGGGGCCTCCGGGCATTCACCCCTCCACTTT. Encoded protein: CASTFGASGHSPLHF. Complete variable domain (other parts from reference TRBV7-2 and TRBJ1-6): GAGVSQSPSNKVTEKGKDVELRCDPISGHTALYWYRQSLGQGLEFLIYFQGNSAPDKSGLPSDRFSAERTGGSVSTLTIQRTQQEDSAVYLCASTFGASGHSPLHFGNGTRLTVT.

Details on this clonotype: One end of the junction fails to match germline, which may point to a read error. The chain carries TRBV7-3 and TRBJ1-2, with D possibly being TRBD1 (5 bases). The germline gives CDR1 SGHTA, CDR2 FQGTGA. This CDR3 has 16 residues. Here the CDR3 reads CASSSEWGAKMDGCTF. CDR3 in DNA: TGTGCCAGCAGCTCCGAATGGGGCGCTAAGATGGATGGCTGCACCTTC.

The genes are TRBV7-9 and TRBJ2-1, with TRBD1 matching over 8 bases. This CDR3 is 16 amino acids long. J gave up 3 bases and V 5 bases, and 9 bases lay outside the gene matches. Per germline, CDR1 SEHNR and CDR2 FQNEAQ (reference sequence). CDR3 sequence reads: CASSQLTGELYNEQFF. The CDR3 nucleotides are TGTGCCAGCAGCCAATTGACAGGGGAACTCTACAATGAGCAGTTCTTC.

The chain uses TRBV20-1 and TRBJ2-7; 10 nucleotides line up with TRBD1. V gave up 3 bases and J gave up 5 bases; unmatched junction bases: 7. The CDR3 extends over 14 amino acids. Looked up from germline, CDR1 is DFQATT and CDR2 is SNEGSKA (reference sequence). CDR3 loop: CSASQGQGYDEQYF. CDR3 DNA sequence: TGCAGTGCTAGCCAGGGACAGGGGTACGACGAGCAGTACTTC.

The chain has TRBV5-5 and TRBJ2-7; D remains unclear. Germline lookup yields CDR1 SGHKS and CDR2 YYEKEE (reference sequence). V was clipped by 4 bases and J by 2 bases, with 10 bases between them. The CDR3 length is 13 residues. This CDR3 reads CASSHPGAYEQYF. The CDR3 nucleotides read TGTGCCAGCAGCCACCCTGGAGCCTACGAGCAGTACTTC.

This clonotype was counted only a few times. The genes are TRBV7-9 and TRBJ2-1; tentatively, D is TRBD2 (5 bases). From germline, CDR1 is SEHNR and CDR2 FQNEAQ (reference sequence). CDR3 size: 16 residues. V was trimmed by 6 bases and J by 0 bases, leaving 15 bases between them. CDR3 protein: CASRDSLRSSYNEQFF. The CDR3 nucleotides are TGTGCCAGCAGGGACTCCCTACGCAGCTCCTACAATGAGCAGTTCTTC.

There are a few counts of this clonotype. The rearrangement links TRBV6-2 or TRBV6-3 to TRBJ2-5, with D perhaps TRBD1 or TRBD2 (5 bases each). This CDR3 contains 12 residues. The V gene's germline CDR1 is MNHEY and CDR2 SVGEGT. The V end lost 1 base, the J end lost 12 bases, and 12 bases lay between the germline ends. As DNA, the CDR3 is TGTGCCAGCAGTTACTGGGGGACCTCCGAGTACTTC. It is translated as CASSYWGTSEYF.